Listed below are T cell receptor beta chains from one sample, sequenced in a study of monozygotic twins with inflammatory bowel disease. TCRdb re-called the 5' RACE reads, yielding one record per CDR3 amino acid sequence without DNA. The sample holds more than 85,000 distinct CDR3 sequences. The sample consisted of blood. The receptors shown here come from a human donor with ulcerative colitis or Crohn's disease, or a healthy co-twin of an affected twin (not recorded which). CDR3s include the opening cysteine and the closing phenylalanine or tryptophan.

j_call,v_call,cdr3_aa
TRBJ2-1,TRBV11-3,CASSWEPGTTSYNEQFF
TRBJ2-1,TRBV28,CASTPTTRLAGYNEQFF
TRBJ2-1,TRBV29-1,CSGGQGSYNEQFF
TRBJ2-1,TRBV12-3/TRBV12-4,CASSSFGPSGSYNEQFF
TRBJ1-5,TRBV20-1,CSARGVGRENQPQHF
TRBJ1-5,TRBV6-1,CASSGTGTVDSNQPQHF
TRBJ2-3,TRBV12-3/TRBV12-4,CASRLQSDSTDTQYF
TRBJ1-1,TRBV20-1,CSARQGPAEAFF
TRBJ2-7,TRBV4-2,CASSQEVWDTSYEQYF
TRBJ2-7,TRBV28,CASSPRWSWQYF
TRBJ2-7,TRBV20-1,CSARDGGRVKLQYF
TRBJ2-5,TRBV11-2,CASSTTGAETQYF
TRBJ1-4,TRBV7-9,CASSPQGPGSLFF
TRBJ1-1,TRBV27,CASSLGTGDTEAFF
TRBJ2-2,TRBV7-3,CASSLRGGNTGELFF
TRBJ1-5,TRBV6-2/TRBV6-3,CASSRQGYQPQHF
TRBJ2-7,TRBV7-2,CASSLVPGGGYEQYF
TRBJ2-5,TRBV10-3,CAISESQGHETQYF
TRBJ1-4,TRBV18,CASSPTQRSDDEKLFF
TRBJ1-1,TRBV30,CAWAPWGRDTEAFF
TRBJ2-1,TRBV3-1,CASSQVGAGGLPAYNEQFF
TRBJ2-1,TRBV11-3,CASSLVRGSYNEQFF
TRBJ2-5,TRBV1,CTSSQEGASAGFETQYF
TRBJ2-5,TRBV12-3/TRBV12-4,CTSSPGLAGEGYQETQYF
TRBJ1-1,TRBV5-1,CASLPGTANTEAFF
TRBJ1-1,TRBV7-9,CASSLGASHTEAFF
TRBJ1-6,TRBV7-3,CASSLMGTNSPLHF
TRBJ2-3,TRBV5-1,CASSLAGTSGRATITDTQYF
TRBJ2-3,TRBV21-1,CASSKEDTQYF
TRBJ1-4,TRBV7-2,CASSLASEKLFF
TRBJ2-7,TRBV4-3,CASSQDGPVSSSYEQYF
TRBJ2-1,TRBV7-9,CASSFSGMSHSYNEQFF
TRBJ2-7,TRBV9,CASSPWPISYEQYF
TRBJ2-1,TRBV6-6,CASSYPPNEQFF
TRBJ1-6,TRBV2,CAAGQTNSPLHF
TRBJ1-5,TRBV7-2,CASSSRGQDNQPQHF
TRBJ2-1,TRBV9,CASSPGAGGDNEQFF
TRBJ1-2,TRBV4-1,CAAQRDVDGYTF
TRBJ2-1,TRBV5-6,CASSLAGRGWYNEQFF
TRBJ1-1,TRBV7-4,CASSLYSGMGYTGPRPTSEAFF